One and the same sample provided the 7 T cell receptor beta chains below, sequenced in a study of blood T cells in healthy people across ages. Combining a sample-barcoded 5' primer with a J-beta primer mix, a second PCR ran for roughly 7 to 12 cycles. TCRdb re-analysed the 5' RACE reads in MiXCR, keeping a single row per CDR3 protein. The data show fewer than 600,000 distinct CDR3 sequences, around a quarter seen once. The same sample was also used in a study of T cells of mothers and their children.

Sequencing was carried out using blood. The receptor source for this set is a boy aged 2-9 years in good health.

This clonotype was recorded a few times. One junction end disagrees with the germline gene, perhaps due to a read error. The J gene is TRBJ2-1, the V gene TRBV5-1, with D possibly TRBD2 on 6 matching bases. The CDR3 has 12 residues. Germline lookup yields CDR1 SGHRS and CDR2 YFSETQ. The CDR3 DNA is TGCGCCAGCAGGTTGGAGGGCGATGAGCAGTTCTTC. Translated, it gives CASRLEGDEQFF.

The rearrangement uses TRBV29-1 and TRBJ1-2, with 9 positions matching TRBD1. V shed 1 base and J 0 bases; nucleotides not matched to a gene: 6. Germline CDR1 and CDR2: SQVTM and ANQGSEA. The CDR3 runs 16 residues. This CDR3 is CSVEGDRVGPNYGYTF. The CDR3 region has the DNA TGCAGCGTTGAAGGGGACAGGGTAGGGCCTAACTATGGCTACACCTTC.

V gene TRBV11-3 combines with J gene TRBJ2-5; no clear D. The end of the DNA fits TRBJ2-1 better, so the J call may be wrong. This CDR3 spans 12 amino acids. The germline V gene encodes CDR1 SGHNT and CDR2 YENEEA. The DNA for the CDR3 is TGTGCCAGCAGTCCCGACGACAATGAGCAGTTCTTC. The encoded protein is CASSPDDNEQFF.

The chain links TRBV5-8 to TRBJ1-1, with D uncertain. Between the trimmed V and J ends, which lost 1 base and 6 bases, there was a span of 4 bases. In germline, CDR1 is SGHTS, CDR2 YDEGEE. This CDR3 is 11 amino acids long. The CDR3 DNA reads TGTGCCAGCAGCTTGACTCCTGAAGCTTTCTTT. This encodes CASSLTPEAFF.

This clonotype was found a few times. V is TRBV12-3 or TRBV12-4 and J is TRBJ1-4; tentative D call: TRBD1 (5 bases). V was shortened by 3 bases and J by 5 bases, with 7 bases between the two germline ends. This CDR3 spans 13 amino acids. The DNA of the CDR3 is TGTGCCAGCAGTTTGTGGGGGAATGAAAAACTGTTTTTT. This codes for CASSLWGNEKLFF.

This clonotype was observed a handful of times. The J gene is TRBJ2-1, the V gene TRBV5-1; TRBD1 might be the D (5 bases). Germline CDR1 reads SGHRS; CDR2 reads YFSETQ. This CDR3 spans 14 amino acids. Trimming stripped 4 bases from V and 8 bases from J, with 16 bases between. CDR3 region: CASSPWGFGDEQFF. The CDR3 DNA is TGCGCCAGCAGCCCGTGGGGCTTTGGTGATGAGCAGTTCTTC.

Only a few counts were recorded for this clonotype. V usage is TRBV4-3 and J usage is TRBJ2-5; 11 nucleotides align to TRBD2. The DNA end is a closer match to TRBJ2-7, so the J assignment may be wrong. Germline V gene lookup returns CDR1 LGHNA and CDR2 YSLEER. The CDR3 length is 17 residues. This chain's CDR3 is CASSLTPGTSGSYEQYF. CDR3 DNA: TGCGCCAGCAGCCTCACCCCCGGGACTAGCGGCTCCTACGAGCAGTACTTC.